These 2 T cell receptor beta chains share one sample of origin, sequenced in a study of blood T cell repertoires in COVID-19. Here immunoSEQ multiplex PCR was the method, and the copy in TCRdb shows in-frame clones only, minus some. The sample holds 240,000 or so clones, about 80% seen once. Material: peripheral blood. These receptors were obtained from an elderly woman with acute or convalescent COVID-19.

V is TRBV19 and J is TRBJ2-2; 8 nucleotides match TRBD1. The ends lost 3 bases at V and 6 bases at J; junction bases unmatched: 6. The length of the CDR3 is 15 residues. Germline CDR1 and CDR2: LNHDA and SQIVND (reference sequence). In DNA, the CDR3 is TGTGCCAGTAGTATCGGACAGGGTTCCTCCGGGGAGCTGTTTTTT. It is translated as CASSIGQGSSGELFF.

The CDR3 here is CAWTGTNYGYTF. The CDR3 DNA reads as TGTGCCTGGACAGGGACTAACTATGGCTACACCTTC. The rearrangement uses TRBV30 and TRBJ1-2, with a tentative D call TRBD1 (5 bases). With 4 bases removed from V and 0 bases from J, the gap between germline ends came to 6 bases. This CDR3 region has 12 residues. The germline gives CDR1 GTSNPN, CDR2 SVGIG (reference sequence). Using reference TRBV30 and TRBJ1-2 for the parts outside the CDR3, the full variable domain is SQTIHQWPATLVQPVGSPLSLECTVEGTSNPNLYWYRQAAGRGLQLLFYSVGIGQISSEVPQNLSASRPQDRQFILSSKKLLLSDSGFYLCAWTGTNYGYTFGSGTRLTVV.